A selection of T cell receptor beta chains follows, all from one sample in a study of T-cell reconstitution after alpha-beta-depleted transplantation in children. TCRdb reanalysed the PCR reads using MiXCR and keeps one entry per CDR3 protein. The sample records 900,000 or so distinct CDR3 sequences, about 15% being singletons. The sequenced sample was PBMCs, mostly from graft donor cells, obtained 360 days after TCRalphabeta/CD19-depleted stem cell transplant. The receptors stem from a male patient younger than 18 who had a stem cell transplant for acute lymphoblastic leukemia, so the T cells may come from the graft donor. The CDR3 runs from the conserved cysteine through the conserved F or W. Each record gives: D gene, V gene, clone size, J gene, CDR3 DNA, CDR3 protein. D genes are given only for firm matches. Part of the rows lack a size; the others show once, few, many or a class for expanded clones.

d_call: -; v_call: TRBV5-1; clone_size: -; j_call: TRBJ2-5; cdr3_nt: TGCGCCAGCAGAGCCGGGCCTGGAGGGGAGACCCAGTACTTC; cdr3_aa: CASRAGPGGETQYF
d_call: -; v_call: TRBV5-1; clone_size: few; j_call: TRBJ1-1; cdr3_nt: TGCGCCAGCCATAAGGGGTCGTCCGGCGACACTGAAGCTTTCTTT; cdr3_aa: CASHKGSSGDTEAFF
d_call: -; v_call: TRBV15; clone_size: -; j_call: TRBJ1-5; cdr3_nt: TGTGCCACCCAAAAGGGACCTAGCAATCAGCCCCAGCATTTT; cdr3_aa: CATQKGPSNQPQHF
d_call: -; v_call: TRBV5-1; clone_size: -; j_call: TRBJ2-7; cdr3_nt: TGCGCCAGCAGCTTTACAGCGGGTGGGCCCTACGAGCAGTACTTC; cdr3_aa: CASSFTAGGPYEQYF
d_call: TRBD1; v_call: TRBV6-5; clone_size: many; j_call: TRBJ1-6; cdr3_nt: TGTGCCAGCAGTTACGGCCGGGCAGGGGGCAGTTCACCCCTCCACTTT; cdr3_aa: CASSYGRAGGSSPLHF
d_call: -; v_call: TRBV12-3/TRBV12-4; clone_size: -; j_call: TRBJ2-1; cdr3_nt: TGTGCCAGCAGTGGGATACTAGACGGCAATGAGCAGTTCTTC; cdr3_aa: CASSGILDGNEQFF
d_call: TRBD2; v_call: TRBV5-6; clone_size: -; j_call: TRBJ2-7; cdr3_nt: TGTGCCAGCAGACATAGGACTAGTGGTTGGTACGAGCAGTACTTC; cdr3_aa: CASRHRTSGWYEQYF
d_call: -; v_call: TRBV6-1; clone_size: -; j_call: TRBJ1-4; cdr3_nt: TGTGCCAGCAAGACAGGTGGGCCAACTAATGAAAAACTGTTTTTT; cdr3_aa: CASKTGGPTNEKLFF
d_call: TRBD2; v_call: TRBV3-1; clone_size: few; j_call: TRBJ2-7; cdr3_nt: TGTGCCAGCAGCCAAGTCGGGCTAGCGGCCGAGTTTTTCTTC; cdr3_aa: CASSQVGLAAEFFF
d_call: -; v_call: TRBV4-1; clone_size: many; j_call: TRBJ1-6; cdr3_nt: TGCGCCAGCAGCCAATCGGGGGACACGCTTAATTCACCCCTCCACTTT; cdr3_aa: CASSQSGDTLNSPLHF
d_call: -; v_call: TRBV12-3/TRBV12-4; clone_size: -; j_call: TRBJ1-2; cdr3_nt: TGTGCCAGCACCCCGTCCTCCGGGAACGGCTACACCTTC; cdr3_aa: CASTPSSGNGYTF
d_call: TRBD1; v_call: TRBV2; clone_size: few; j_call: TRBJ1-1; cdr3_nt: TGTGCCAGCATGGAGGGGACAGGGGGAACTGAAGCTTTCTTT; cdr3_aa: CASMEGTGGTEAFF
d_call: -; v_call: TRBV28; clone_size: few; j_call: TRBJ2-7; cdr3_nt: TGTGCCAGCAGCGAAATCGGGACTGGTTCCTACGAGCAGTACTTC; cdr3_aa: CASSEIGTGSYEQYF
d_call: -; v_call: TRBV9; clone_size: few; j_call: TRBJ1-5; cdr3_nt: TGTGCCAGCAGCGTAGGTCCCGGGTACCGCAATCAGCCCCAGCATTTT; cdr3_aa: CASSVGPGYRNQPQHF
d_call: -; v_call: TRBV4-1; clone_size: few; j_call: TRBJ1-5; cdr3_nt: TGCGCCAGCAGCCTCCGGGATCAGGGCAATCAGCCCCAGCATTTT; cdr3_aa: CASSLRDQGNQPQHF
d_call: TRBD2; v_call: TRBV4-2; clone_size: -; j_call: TRBJ2-1; cdr3_nt: TGTGCCAGCAGCCAAGCGGATAAGTTCTTAGCGGGAGGCACCAGCTCCTACAATGAGCAGTTCTTC; cdr3_aa: CASSQADKFLAGGTSSYNEQFF
d_call: -; v_call: TRBV19; clone_size: -; j_call: TRBJ1-2; cdr3_nt: TGTGCCAGTACGGAGGCTCGCGCAGGCTACACCTTC; cdr3_aa: CASTEARAGYTF
d_call: TRBD2; v_call: TRBV5-1; clone_size: few; j_call: TRBJ2-1; cdr3_nt: TGCGCCAGCAGCTTGCTTCTAGCGGGGAATGAGCAGTTCTTC; cdr3_aa: CASSLLLAGNEQFF
d_call: TRBD1; v_call: TRBV28; clone_size: -; j_call: TRBJ1-3; cdr3_nt: TGTGCCAGCAGCTCGCACAGGGGGGATACTGGAAACACCATATATTTT; cdr3_aa: CASSSHRGDTGNTIYF
d_call: -; v_call: TRBV7-9; clone_size: many; j_call: TRBJ2-1; cdr3_nt: TGTGCCAGCAGCTTAGTATGGGGAAATGAGCAGTTCTTC; cdr3_aa: CASSLVWGNEQFF
d_call: -; v_call: TRBV11-2; clone_size: -; j_call: TRBJ2-3; cdr3_nt: TGTGCCAGCAGCTTAGTTGGCTACGAGATCCCAGATACGCAGTATTTT; cdr3_aa: CASSLVGYEIPDTQYF
d_call: -; v_call: TRBV10-3; clone_size: few; j_call: TRBJ2-1; cdr3_nt: TGTGCCATCACCGGCTCGCCGGGGGATGAGCAGTTCTTC; cdr3_aa: CAITGSPGDEQFF
d_call: -; v_call: TRBV9; clone_size: many; j_call: TRBJ2-1; cdr3_nt: TGTGCCAGCAGCGTAGAACTACACTACAATGAGCAGTTCTTC; cdr3_aa: CASSVELHYNEQFF
d_call: -; v_call: TRBV5-1; clone_size: many; j_call: TRBJ2-1; cdr3_nt: TGCGCCAGCAGCTGGCCGGGGAGCTACAATGAGCAGTTCTTC; cdr3_aa: CASSWPGSYNEQFF
d_call: -; v_call: TRBV3-1; clone_size: -; j_call: TRBJ1-1; cdr3_nt: TGTGCCAGCAGCCAAGATTTAACCAGGGGAGCTTTCTTT; cdr3_aa: CASSQDLTRGAFF
d_call: -; v_call: TRBV7-8; clone_size: few; j_call: TRBJ1-3; cdr3_nt: TGTGCCAGCACCCATGGGGTGTATGGAAACACCATATATTTT; cdr3_aa: CASTHGVYGNTIYF
d_call: TRBD1; v_call: TRBV5-1; clone_size: -; j_call: TRBJ2-1; cdr3_nt: TGCGCCAGCAGCTTGACCTCCGGGACAGGAAACTACAATGAGCAGTTCTTC; cdr3_aa: CASSLTSGTGNYNEQFF
d_call: TRBD1; v_call: TRBV7-9; clone_size: few; j_call: TRBJ1-2; cdr3_nt: TGTGCCAGCAGTCCACTGACAGGGGGCCCCGCAAGCTATGGCTACACCTTC; cdr3_aa: CASSPLTGGPASYGYTF
d_call: -; v_call: TRBV24-1; clone_size: many; j_call: TRBJ2-7; cdr3_nt: TGTGCCACCAGTGAGGACAGAAACGGAGGGTACGTAACCTACGAGCAGTACTTC; cdr3_aa: CATSEDRNGGYVTYEQYF
d_call: -; v_call: TRBV5-5; clone_size: few; j_call: TRBJ2-7; cdr3_nt: TGTGCCAGCAGCTTGAGGCAAGAGCGATTCTACGAGCAGTACTTC; cdr3_aa: CASSLRQERFYEQYF
d_call: TRBD1; v_call: TRBV18; clone_size: -; j_call: TRBJ1-1; cdr3_nt: TGTGCCAGCTCACGGGACAGGGCGAACACTGAAGCTTTCTTT; cdr3_aa: CASSRDRANTEAFF
d_call: -; v_call: TRBV5-1; clone_size: many; j_call: TRBJ2-7; cdr3_nt: TGCGCCAGCAGGGAGCAGTACTTC; cdr3_aa: CASREQYF
d_call: -; v_call: TRBV5-1; clone_size: few; j_call: TRBJ1-1; cdr3_nt: TGCGCCAGCAGCTTGGCCATGACCCTACCCCTTTTCTTT; cdr3_aa: CASSLAMTLPLFF
d_call: TRBD2; v_call: TRBV4-2; clone_size: -; j_call: TRBJ2-1; cdr3_nt: TGTGCCAGCAGTCCCCGGCCGGGACTAGCGGCGAGCTCCTACAATGAGCAGTTCTTC; cdr3_aa: CASSPRPGLAASSYNEQFF
d_call: TRBD2; v_call: TRBV11-2; clone_size: -; j_call: TRBJ2-5; cdr3_nt: TGTGCCAGTCTGGGGACTAGCGGGAGAACGTTAATCCAAGAGACCCAGTACTTC; cdr3_aa: CASLGTSGRTLIQETQYF
d_call: -; v_call: TRBV5-1; clone_size: -; j_call: TRBJ1-5; cdr3_nt: TGCGCCAGCAGCTTGACTTTGAGAGACCCGAATAGCAATCAGCCCCAGCATTTT; cdr3_aa: CASSLTLRDPNSNQPQHF
d_call: -; v_call: TRBV2; clone_size: few; j_call: TRBJ1-1; cdr3_nt: TGTGCCAGCAGTGCTTCGAGGCTGAGGGAGGTGGGCACTGAAGCTTTCTTT; cdr3_aa: CASSASRLREVGTEAFF
d_call: -; v_call: TRBV5-5; clone_size: few; j_call: TRBJ2-7; cdr3_nt: TGTGCCAGCAGCCTCCTCTCGGCAGACTACGAGCAGTACTTC; cdr3_aa: CASSLLSADYEQYF
d_call: TRBD1; v_call: TRBV29-1; clone_size: -; j_call: TRBJ1-2; cdr3_nt: TGCAGCGTGGAGGACAGGCCCCTTGAGTCCTTC; cdr3_aa: CSVEDRPLESF
d_call: TRBD1; v_call: TRBV30; clone_size: -; j_call: TRBJ1-6; cdr3_nt: TGTGCCTGGGGACAGGGGCCCACCCACTTT; cdr3_aa: CAWGQGPTHF
d_call: -; v_call: TRBV18; clone_size: -; j_call: TRBJ2-5; cdr3_nt: TGTGCCAGCTCACCATGGCAGCCCACTTACCAAGAGACCCAGTACTTC; cdr3_aa: CASSPWQPTYQETQYF
d_call: -; v_call: TRBV6-1; clone_size: -; j_call: TRBJ1-5; cdr3_nt: TGTGCCAGCAGACCGGAACGGGGGCAGCCCCAGCATTTT; cdr3_aa: CASRPERGQPQHF
d_call: -; v_call: TRBV5-1; clone_size: -; j_call: TRBJ2-1; cdr3_nt: TGCGCCAGCAACCGGGGCGGAGGCTCCTACAATGAGCAGTTCTTC; cdr3_aa: CASNRGGGSYNEQFF
d_call: -; v_call: TRBV4-1; clone_size: -; j_call: TRBJ2-7; cdr3_nt: TGCGCCAGCAGCCGCGCACAGGGTCTGAAAAGACTTTCCTACGAGCAGTACTTC; cdr3_aa: CASSRAQGLKRLSYEQYF
d_call: -; v_call: TRBV15; clone_size: few; j_call: TRBJ2-1; cdr3_nt: TGTGCCACCGCCGCAGCCTCCTACAATGAGCAGTTCTTC; cdr3_aa: CATAAASYNEQFF
d_call: -; v_call: TRBV24-1; clone_size: -; j_call: TRBJ1-2; cdr3_nt: TGTGCCACCAGTGATGGGACTGCATACTATGGCTACACCTTC; cdr3_aa: CATSDGTAYYGYTF
d_call: TRBD2; v_call: TRBV20-1; clone_size: few; j_call: TRBJ2-7; cdr3_nt: TGCAGTGCTAGGGTCGGGACTAGGCTCTCCTACGAGCAGTACTTC; cdr3_aa: CSARVGTRLSYEQYF
d_call: TRBD1; v_call: TRBV5-6; clone_size: many; j_call: TRBJ2-7; cdr3_nt: TGTGCCAGCAGCTCGGACAGGTCCTACGAGCAGTACTTC; cdr3_aa: CASSSDRSYEQYF
d_call: -; v_call: TRBV5-1; clone_size: few; j_call: TRBJ1-3; cdr3_nt: TGCGCCAGCAGCTTGATGGGTCTACTCGGAAACACCATATATTTT; cdr3_aa: CASSLMGLLGNTIYF
d_call: -; v_call: TRBV20-1; clone_size: few; j_call: TRBJ1-2; cdr3_nt: TGCAGTGCTTGGGTAGGCCAGGACTATGGCTACACCTTC; cdr3_aa: CSAWVGQDYGYTF
d_call: TRBD2; v_call: TRBV25-1; clone_size: -; j_call: TRBJ2-1; cdr3_nt: TGTGCCAGCTCAGGGACTAGCGGGATCAAGGGTGAGCAGTTCTTC; cdr3_aa: CASSGTSGIKGEQFF
d_call: TRBD2; v_call: TRBV4-2; clone_size: few; j_call: TRBJ2-5; cdr3_nt: TGTGCCAGCAGCCAAGGGACTAGCGGGAGGGCCGGTCAAGAGACCCAGTACTTC; cdr3_aa: CASSQGTSGRAGQETQYF
d_call: TRBD2; v_call: TRBV5-1; clone_size: -; j_call: TRBJ2-1; cdr3_nt: TGCGCCAGCAATCTAGCGGGACCCCCGACCAATGAGCAGTTCTTC; cdr3_aa: CASNLAGPPTNEQFF
d_call: -; v_call: TRBV12-3/TRBV12-4; clone_size: few; j_call: TRBJ2-1; cdr3_nt: TGTGCCAGCAGTTTGGGAAGGAACTCCTACAATGAGCAGTTCTTC; cdr3_aa: CASSLGRNSYNEQFF